The rows below give T cell receptor beta chains drawn from one sample of a study of T cells in Graves' hyperthyroidism and ophthalmopathy. MiXCR, run by TCRdb on the multiplex PCR reads, gives a single entry per CDR3 protein. Of more than 350,000 distinct CDR3 sequences listed, about 15% were seen once; the top ten hold about 20%. Material for sequencing was blood. The receptors were sampled from a woman aged 60-75 years with Graves' ophthalmopathy. Each CDR3 is given with its conserved first and last residue. The D gene is left open where the match is weak. Size is stated for part of the rows, as once, few or many counts, or as a class when the clone is expanded.

v_gene: TRBV7-2
j_gene: TRBJ1-2
d_gene: -
abundance: -
CDR3nt: TGTGCCAGCAGCGTAGACGGGACACAGGTTCTCACCTTC
CDR3aa: CASSVDGTQVLTF

v_gene: TRBV6-5
j_gene: TRBJ1-6
d_gene: -
abundance: many
CDR3nt: TGTGCCAGCAGTTCCCAGGGGTCGAGCTCCTATAATTCACCCCTCCACTTT
CDR3aa: CASSSQGSSSYNSPLHF

v_gene: TRBV2
j_gene: TRBJ2-3
d_gene: TRBD1
abundance: many
CDR3nt: TGTGCCAGCAAGGCAGGGGGATTCATTCGCACAGATACGCAGTATTTT
CDR3aa: CASKAGGFIRTDTQYF

v_gene: TRBV11-3
j_gene: TRBJ1-5
d_gene: -
abundance: -
CDR3nt: TGTGCCAGCAGCCCCCGATTCGGTAGGGACAATCAGCCCCAGCATTTT
CDR3aa: CASSPRFGRDNQPQHF

v_gene: TRBV11-2
j_gene: TRBJ2-2
d_gene: -
abundance: -
CDR3nt: TGTGCCAGCAGCTTAAGACAGGTCAGCACCGGGGAGCTGTTTTTT
CDR3aa: CASSLRQVSTGELFF

v_gene: TRBV6-5
j_gene: TRBJ2-1
d_gene: -
abundance: -
CDR3nt: TGTGCCAGCAGTTACGGGAGGACAGTGCAGAATGAGCAGTTCTTC
CDR3aa: CASSYGRTVQNEQFF

v_gene: TRBV20-1
j_gene: TRBJ2-7
d_gene: TRBD2
abundance: many
CDR3nt: TGCAGTGCTAGAAGCGGGAGCTACGAGCAGTACTTC
CDR3aa: CSARSGSYEQYF

v_gene: TRBV11-2
j_gene: TRBJ2-3
d_gene: TRBD2
abundance: -
CDR3nt: TGTGCCACCAAGGGACTAGCGGGAGGGGGGCGCGATACGCAGTATTTT
CDR3aa: CATKGLAGGGRDTQYF

v_gene: TRBV2
j_gene: TRBJ2-3
d_gene: -
abundance: many
CDR3nt: TGTGCCAGCGATCTCGAATCCCTAGGAGGAGATACGCAGTATTTT
CDR3aa: CASDLESLGGDTQYF

v_gene: TRBV7-2
j_gene: TRBJ2-7
d_gene: -
abundance: -
CDR3nt: TGTGCCAGCAGCCCAGCGGACAGTTTTGCCTCCTACGAGCAGTACTTC
CDR3aa: CASSPADSFASYEQYF

v_gene: TRBV6-6
j_gene: TRBJ2-2
d_gene: -
abundance: -
CDR3nt: TGTGCCAGCAGTTACGGGACCCGACGGGCTAATGGGGAGCTGTTTTTT
CDR3aa: CASSYGTRRANGELFF

v_gene: TRBV10-2
j_gene: TRBJ2-5
d_gene: -
abundance: many
CDR3nt: TGCGCCAGCACGGGGGACGCGGGAGAGACCCAGTACTTC
CDR3aa: CASTGDAGETQYF

v_gene: TRBV15
j_gene: TRBJ2-3
d_gene: -
abundance: -
CDR3nt: TGTGCCACACGCAGAGGGTCTAGCACAGATACGCAGTATTTT
CDR3aa: CATRRGSSTDTQYF

v_gene: TRBV7-9
j_gene: TRBJ1-1
d_gene: -
abundance: few
CDR3nt: TGTGCCAGCAGCTTAGATGTGGGCACAACGAGCACTGAAGCTTTCTTT
CDR3aa: CASSLDVGTTSTEAFF

v_gene: TRBV4-1
j_gene: TRBJ1-4
d_gene: TRBD1
abundance: few
CDR3nt: TGCGCCAGCAGCCAGATACGGGACAGGGGGCGGTCTCCTAATGAAAAACTGTTTTTT
CDR3aa: CASSQIRDRGRSPNEKLFF

v_gene: TRBV7-8
j_gene: TRBJ1-1
d_gene: -
abundance: many
CDR3nt: TGTGCCAGCAGCTTATCCCACGGGACCGGGTACACTGAAGCTTTCTTT
CDR3aa: CASSLSHGTGYTEAFF

v_gene: TRBV20-1
j_gene: TRBJ2-7
d_gene: TRBD2
abundance: -
CDR3nt: TGCAGTGCTAGAGATTCCTTCCGGACTAGTGGCTTGAACGAGCAGTACTTC
CDR3aa: CSARDSFRTSGLNEQYF

v_gene: TRBV5-1
j_gene: TRBJ2-2
d_gene: TRBD1
abundance: many
CDR3nt: TGCGCCAGCAGCTTTCTTGACAGGGACGCCGGGGAGCTGTTTTTT
CDR3aa: CASSFLDRDAGELFF

v_gene: TRBV19
j_gene: TRBJ2-2
d_gene: TRBD2
abundance: -
CDR3nt: TGTGCCAGTATGGCCCTCGGACCGGGAGGGGCGAACACCGGGGAGCTGTTTTTT
CDR3aa: CASMALGPGGANTGELFF

v_gene: TRBV20-1
j_gene: TRBJ2-7
d_gene: -
abundance: many
CDR3nt: TGCAGTGCTACGGGACGGCCATACGAGCAGTACTTC
CDR3aa: CSATGRPYEQYF

v_gene: TRBV24-1
j_gene: TRBJ2-7
d_gene: TRBD1
abundance: -
CDR3nt: TGTGCCACCAGTGACCCACGACAGGGTTTCGAGCAGTACTTC
CDR3aa: CATSDPRQGFEQYF

v_gene: TRBV9
j_gene: TRBJ2-5
d_gene: TRBD1
abundance: many
CDR3nt: TGTGCCAGCAGCGCCAGGTGGGGACAGGGCCAAGAGACCCAGTACTTC
CDR3aa: CASSARWGQGQETQYF

v_gene: TRBV24-1
j_gene: TRBJ1-2
d_gene: -
abundance: -
CDR3nt: TGTGCCACCAGCCAAAGAGGTGGCTACACCTTC
CDR3aa: CATSQRGGYTF

v_gene: TRBV6-2/TRBV6-3
j_gene: TRBJ2-7
d_gene: -
abundance: -
CDR3nt: TGTGCCAGCAGTTACTCGATGACAGGAACCTACGAGCAGTACTTC
CDR3aa: CASSYSMTGTYEQYF

v_gene: TRBV30
j_gene: TRBJ2-1
d_gene: -
abundance: many
CDR3nt: TGTGCCTGGGGGGTAAGGAGATTAGACAATGAGCAGTTCTTC
CDR3aa: CAWGVRRLDNEQFF

v_gene: TRBV20-1
j_gene: TRBJ2-1
d_gene: TRBD2
abundance: many
CDR3nt: TGCAGTGCCCGGACTAGCGGGAGTTCCCGAACCTACAATGAGCAGTTCTTC
CDR3aa: CSARTSGSSRTYNEQFF

v_gene: TRBV4-2
j_gene: TRBJ1-2
d_gene: -
abundance: many
CDR3nt: TGTGCCAGCAGCCCCAGGGGCCCGGGATCCTATGGCTACACCTTC
CDR3aa: CASSPRGPGSYGYTF

v_gene: TRBV27
j_gene: TRBJ2-2
d_gene: -
abundance: once
CDR3nt: TGTGCCAGCAGTTTATTTGGCAGGGCGGCGAACACCGGGGAGCTGTTTTTT
CDR3aa: CASSLFGRAANTGELFF

v_gene: TRBV28
j_gene: TRBJ1-5
d_gene: -
abundance: many
CDR3nt: TGTGCCAGCAGTTTAATAATGGGGAGTAGAAATCAGCCCCAGCATTTT
CDR3aa: CASSLIMGSRNQPQHF

v_gene: TRBV7-2
j_gene: TRBJ2-3
d_gene: TRBD2
abundance: -
CDR3nt: TGTGCCAGCAGCCAACTAGCGGGAGCCACAGATACGCAGTATTTT
CDR3aa: CASSQLAGATDTQYF

v_gene: TRBV2
j_gene: TRBJ1-5
d_gene: TRBD1
abundance: -
CDR3nt: TGTGCCAGCAGTGAGGACAGGCCACAGCCCCAGCATTTT
CDR3aa: CASSEDRPQPQHF

v_gene: TRBV12-3/TRBV12-4
j_gene: TRBJ2-3
d_gene: TRBD2
abundance: many
CDR3nt: TGTGCCAGCAGTCCACGGATGGGGCGGGAGAGAGGAGATACGCAGTATTTT
CDR3aa: CASSPRMGRERGDTQYF

v_gene: TRBV2
j_gene: TRBJ1-5
d_gene: -
abundance: many
CDR3nt: TGTGCCAGCAGCAACGGGGCTCGGGGGCAGCCCCAGCATTTT
CDR3aa: CASSNGARGQPQHF

v_gene: TRBV7-7
j_gene: TRBJ2-7
d_gene: -
abundance: few
CDR3nt: TGTGCCAGCAGCGATGGACATCTGCCCATCTACGAGCAGTACTTC
CDR3aa: CASSDGHLPIYEQYF

v_gene: TRBV7-2
j_gene: TRBJ2-2
d_gene: TRBD2
abundance: many
CDR3nt: TGTGCCAGCAGCCCGATCCAGGCGGGAGTGGGCACCGGGGAGCTGTTTTTT
CDR3aa: CASSPIQAGVGTGELFF

v_gene: TRBV5-1
j_gene: TRBJ2-2
d_gene: TRBD2
abundance: -
CDR3nt: TGCGCCAGCAGCTTAAGTAGCGGGAGAGGAACCGGGGAGCTGTTTTTT
CDR3aa: CASSLSSGRGTGELFF

v_gene: TRBV5-1
j_gene: TRBJ2-3
d_gene: TRBD2
abundance: -
CDR3nt: TGCGCCAGCCGCCCGCCCGGGAGGAGTACAGATACGCAGTATTTT
CDR3aa: CASRPPGRSTDTQYF

v_gene: TRBV19
j_gene: TRBJ2-6
d_gene: -
abundance: many
CDR3nt: TGTGCCGGCAGGGTCTCTGGGGCCAACGTCCTGACTTTC
CDR3aa: CAGRVSGANVLTF

v_gene: TRBV27
j_gene: TRBJ2-6
d_gene: -
abundance: -
CDR3nt: TGTGCCAGCAGTTTATCACTCGGGAGCTCTGGGGCCAACGTCCTGACTTTC
CDR3aa: CASSLSLGSSGANVLTF

v_gene: TRBV7-9
j_gene: TRBJ2-2
d_gene: -
abundance: many
CDR3nt: TGTGCCAGCAGCCCCGTTGGAGGCGGGGAGCTGTTTTTT
CDR3aa: CASSPVGGGELFF

v_gene: TRBV20-1
j_gene: TRBJ1-2
d_gene: -
abundance: many
CDR3nt: TGCAGTGCTAGAGAGGGGGGTAGGGGCTATGGCTACACCTTC
CDR3aa: CSAREGGRGYGYTF

v_gene: TRBV20-1
j_gene: TRBJ2-1
d_gene: -
abundance: -
CDR3nt: TGCAGTGCTAGAAAGGACTATTATGAGCAGTTCTTC
CDR3aa: CSARKDYYEQFF

v_gene: TRBV5-1
j_gene: TRBJ2-5
d_gene: -
abundance: -
CDR3nt: TGCGCCAGTACAACCGGGAGATCGGAGACCCAGTACTTC
CDR3aa: CASTTGRSETQYF

v_gene: TRBV28
j_gene: TRBJ2-1
d_gene: -
abundance: many
CDR3nt: TGTGCCAGCAGCCGACCCCTCCAGTTCTACAATGAGCAGTTCTTC
CDR3aa: CASSRPLQFYNEQFF

v_gene: TRBV15
j_gene: TRBJ1-1
d_gene: -
abundance: -
CDR3nt: TGTGCCACCAGCAGAGACCGGCAGACTGAGGCTTTCTTT
CDR3aa: CATSRDRQTEAFF

v_gene: TRBV28
j_gene: TRBJ2-5
d_gene: TRBD1
abundance: many
CDR3nt: TGTGCCAGCAGTCCCCAGCGACAGGGGGAAGAGACCCAGTACTTC
CDR3aa: CASSPQRQGEETQYF

v_gene: TRBV10-3
j_gene: TRBJ2-7
d_gene: -
abundance: few
CDR3nt: TGTGCCATCAGTGAGTTTGGACCACCCCAGCAGTACTTC
CDR3aa: CAISEFGPPQQYF

v_gene: TRBV27
j_gene: TRBJ1-4
d_gene: -
abundance: once
CDR3nt: TGTGCCAGCAGTTCCTCTCGGGAAGTCATAGGAGAACTGTTTTTT
CDR3aa: CASSSSREVIGELFF